The sequence of this TCR beta chain was determined in a study of beta chain features in type 1 diabetes. Looking at the study overall: Patients and healthy donors were similar in age, gender and cell yields.

Germline values: CDR1 MNHNS, CDR2 SASEGT. Trimming removed 7 bases at V and 3 bases at J, with 16 bases between. There are 14 residues in the CDR3. The study reverse transcribed the entire isolated RNA, so it sequenced expressed TCRB transcripts. Using immunoSEQ multiplex PCR, the repertoire was profiled, and TCRdb retains in-frame clones only, with some absent. The sample includes 300,000 to 400,000 clones, roughly 9.8% seen only once; the top ten take approximately 0.55%. As to this clone: The antigen is undetermined.

The collection from each donor was one heparinised blood draw averaging approximately 110 mL. Study-wide results and caveats: Researchers report that Type 1 diabetes patients had moderately but significantly shorter TCRB CDR3s across all four CD4+ subsets. Lower insertion and higher deletion counts appeared at VDJ junctions in type 1 diabetes patients.

V is TRBV6-1 and J is TRBJ2-7; tentative D call: TRBD2 (6 bases). This clonotype was sampled from a young man with type 1 diabetes. Sequencing was carried out using central memory CD4+ T cells from blood. CDR3 coding DNA: TGTGCCAGCATTCCCGGGACTGGGAACTACGAGCAGTACTTC. Protein sequence: CASIPGTGNYEQYF.